The rows below give T cell receptor beta chains drawn from one sample of a study of CD8 T cells in ankylosing spondylitis. TCRdb itself ran the 5' RACE reads through MiXCR, one entry per CDR3 protein. The sample holds just under 550,000 distinct CDR3 sequences, approximately 12% seen once. Sequenced input: blood, either unsorted or a sorted T cell fraction (not recorded which). The receptor set was obtained from a male donor with ankylosing spondylitis. Both conserved end residues are part of each CDR3. Fields, in order: clone size, D gene, J gene, V gene, CDR3 protein, CDR3 DNA. The D gene is left open where the match is weak. Not all rows give a size; the values are once, few, many and, for expanded clones, a class.

abundance: many
d_gene: -
j_gene: TRBJ1-5
v_gene: TRBV10-2
CDR3aa: CASSEGGVNQPQHF
CDR3nt: TGCGCCAGCAGTGAGGGGGGGGTTAATCAGCCCCAGCATTTT

abundance: few
d_gene: -
j_gene: TRBJ2-1
v_gene: TRBV5-1
CDR3aa: CASSPKPGQGSTNNYNEQFF
CDR3nt: TGCGCCAGCAGCCCCAAGCCGGGACAAGGCTCCACTAACAACTACAATGAGCAGTTCTTC

abundance: -
d_gene: -
j_gene: TRBJ2-7
v_gene: TRBV2
CDR3aa: CASCGEWGVGPF
CDR3nt: TGTGCCAGCTGTGGAGAGTGGGGGGTTGGGCCCTTC

abundance: few
d_gene: -
j_gene: TRBJ2-7
v_gene: TRBV20-1
CDR3aa: CSARIFQGGDYEQYF
CDR3nt: TGCAGTGCCCGAATCTTTCAGGGTGGGGACTACGAGCAGTACTTC

abundance: many
d_gene: TRBD2
j_gene: TRBJ2-1
v_gene: TRBV2
CDR3aa: CASSETLADSYNEQFF
CDR3nt: TGTGCCAGCAGTGAAACCCTAGCGGACTCCTACAATGAGCAGTTCTTC

abundance: -
d_gene: -
j_gene: TRBJ1-3
v_gene: TRBV3-1
CDR3aa: CASTPLRSSGNTIYF
CDR3nt: TGTGCCAGCACCCCCCTCCGGAGCTCTGGAAACACCATATATTTT

abundance: -
d_gene: -
j_gene: TRBJ1-5
v_gene: TRBV27
CDR3aa: CARPRTGNSNQPQHF
CDR3nt: TGTGCCAGACCCCGAACAGGGAATAGCAATCAGCCCCAGCATTTT

abundance: few
d_gene: -
j_gene: TRBJ2-3
v_gene: TRBV7-8
CDR3aa: CASSLDPSRTDTQYF
CDR3nt: TGTGCCAGCAGCTTGGACCCCTCCCGCACAGATACGCAGTATTTT

abundance: few
d_gene: -
j_gene: TRBJ1-6
v_gene: TRBV12-3/TRBV12-4
CDR3aa: CASSSGDTRWSPLHF
CDR3nt: TGTGCCAGCAGTTCAGGGGACACCCGATGGTCACCCCTCCACTTT

abundance: many
d_gene: TRBD2
j_gene: TRBJ2-2
v_gene: TRBV12-3/TRBV12-4
CDR3aa: CASTTGLAGGANTGELFF
CDR3nt: TGTGCCAGCACCACAGGACTAGCGGGAGGCGCGAACACCGGGGAGCTGTTTTTT

abundance: few
d_gene: -
j_gene: TRBJ1-1
v_gene: TRBV14
CDR3aa: CASSPWGRGMNTEAFF
CDR3nt: TGTGCCAGCAGCCCCTGGGGGCGCGGGATGAACACTGAAGCTTTCTTT

abundance: few
d_gene: -
j_gene: TRBJ2-2
v_gene: TRBV7-8
CDR3aa: CASSLMVTTGELFF
CDR3nt: TGTGCCAGCAGCTTAATGGTCACAACCGGGGAGCTGTTTTTT

abundance: few
d_gene: TRBD2
j_gene: TRBJ2-3
v_gene: TRBV7-9
CDR3aa: CASSPRTSGSWDTQYF
CDR3nt: TGTGCCAGCAGCCCTAGGACTAGCGGTTCATGGGATACGCAGTATTTT

abundance: few
d_gene: -
j_gene: TRBJ1-2
v_gene: TRBV2
CDR3aa: CASSEGTIQSAYGYTF
CDR3nt: TGTGCCAGCAGTGAAGGGACAATCCAGAGTGCCTATGGCTACACCTTC

abundance: many
d_gene: -
j_gene: TRBJ2-2
v_gene: TRBV11-2
CDR3aa: CASSLVGWNTGELFF
CDR3nt: TGTGCCAGCAGCTTAGTGGGCTGGAACACCGGGGAGCTGTTTTTT

abundance: many
d_gene: TRBD2
j_gene: TRBJ2-3
v_gene: TRBV6-5
CDR3aa: CASSYDYSGGTDTQYF
CDR3nt: TGTGCCAGCAGTTATGACTACTCCGGGGGGACAGATACGCAGTATTTT

abundance: -
d_gene: -
j_gene: TRBJ2-3
v_gene: TRBV24-1
CDR3aa: CATSDWDRTDTQYF
CDR3nt: TGTGCCACCAGTGACTGGGACCGCACAGATACGCAGTATTTT

abundance: -
d_gene: TRBD1
j_gene: TRBJ2-2
v_gene: TRBV5-1
CDR3aa: CASSLEGAAGELFF
CDR3nt: TGCGCCAGCAGCTTGGAGGGGGCTGCCGGGGAGCTGTTTTTT

abundance: many
d_gene: -
j_gene: TRBJ2-5
v_gene: TRBV7-2
CDR3aa: CASKNQETQYF
CDR3nt: TGTGCCAGCAAGAACCAAGAGACCCAGTACTTC

abundance: many
d_gene: TRBD2
j_gene: TRBJ2-5
v_gene: TRBV20-1
CDR3aa: CSADPGLAEGTQYF
CDR3nt: TGCAGTGCTGACCCAGGACTAGCCGAAGGGACCCAGTACTTC

abundance: -
d_gene: -
j_gene: TRBJ2-2
v_gene: TRBV5-1
CDR3aa: CASSLGRVRTGELFF
CDR3nt: TGCGCCAGCAGCTTGGGTCGGGTCCGCACCGGGGAGCTGTTTTTT

abundance: -
d_gene: -
j_gene: TRBJ2-3
v_gene: TRBV3-1
CDR3aa: CASSQSPHRADTQYF
CDR3nt: TGTGCCAGCAGCCAAAGCCCTCATCGTGCAGATACGCAGTATTTT

abundance: many
d_gene: -
j_gene: TRBJ2-6
v_gene: TRBV3-1
CDR3aa: CASSQSSVIGANVLTF
CDR3nt: TGTGCCAGCAGCCAAAGTTCTGTGATTGGGGCCAACGTCCTGACTTTC

abundance: -
d_gene: -
j_gene: TRBJ2-1
v_gene: TRBV29-1
CDR3aa: CSVDYPSYNEQFF
CDR3nt: TGCAGCGTCGACTACCCCTCCTACAATGAGCAGTTCTTC

abundance: -
d_gene: -
j_gene: TRBJ2-3
v_gene: TRBV24-1
CDR3aa: CATSLDGSGADTQYF
CDR3nt: TGTGCCACCAGTCTCGACGGGAGTGGGGCAGATACGCAGTATTTT

abundance: few
d_gene: TRBD2
j_gene: TRBJ2-3
v_gene: TRBV3-1
CDR3aa: CASSQDSGRSDTQYF
CDR3nt: TGTGCCAGCAGCCAAGATAGCGGGAGATCAGATACGCAGTATTTT

abundance: few
d_gene: -
j_gene: TRBJ1-2
v_gene: TRBV7-9
CDR3aa: CASSPYSGANYGYTF
CDR3nt: TGTGCCAGCAGCCCCTATTCTGGTGCTAACTATGGCTACACCTTC

abundance: few
d_gene: TRBD1
j_gene: TRBJ1-1
v_gene: TRBV20-1
CDR3aa: CSVRGRRTEAFF
CDR3nt: TGCAGTGTCAGGGGGCGCCGCACTGAAGCTTTCTTT

abundance: -
d_gene: -
j_gene: TRBJ2-3
v_gene: TRBV4-2
CDR3aa: CASSQVFEGSVTDTQYF
CDR3nt: TGTGCCAGCAGCCAAGTTTTCGAGGGTAGTGTGACAGATACGCAGTATTTT

abundance: -
d_gene: TRBD1
j_gene: TRBJ1-1
v_gene: TRBV5-1
CDR3aa: CASSLGTGRREAFF
CDR3nt: TGCGCCAGCAGCTTGGGGACAGGGCGGCGTGAAGCTTTCTTT

abundance: -
d_gene: -
j_gene: TRBJ1-1
v_gene: TRBV29-1
CDR3aa: CSAKPGNTEAFF
CDR3nt: TGCAGCGCCAAACCAGGGAACACTGAAGCTTTCTTT

abundance: few
d_gene: -
j_gene: TRBJ1-2
v_gene: TRBV6-5
CDR3aa: CASSYERGTYGYTF
CDR3nt: TGTGCCAGCAGTTACGAGCGGGGCACCTATGGCTACACCTTC

abundance: few
d_gene: -
j_gene: TRBJ2-7
v_gene: TRBV18
CDR3aa: CASSPPVAGAYEQYF
CDR3nt: TGTGCCAGCTCACCGCCGGTGGCAGGAGCCTACGAGCAGTACTTC

abundance: once
d_gene: TRBD2
j_gene: TRBJ2-5
v_gene: TRBV2
CDR3aa: CASKNLAGGEETQYF
CDR3nt: TGTGCCAGCAAAAATTTGGCGGGAGGGGAAGAGACCCAGTACTTC

abundance: -
d_gene: TRBD1
j_gene: TRBJ2-5
v_gene: TRBV7-9
CDR3aa: CASSQTGGSETQYF
CDR3nt: TGTGCCAGCAGCCAGACAGGGGGCTCAGAGACCCAGTACTTC

abundance: few
d_gene: -
j_gene: TRBJ1-2
v_gene: TRBV5-5
CDR3aa: CASSPSGTLATGYTF
CDR3nt: TGTGCCAGCAGCCCGTCGGGTACTCTTGCTACTGGCTACACCTTC